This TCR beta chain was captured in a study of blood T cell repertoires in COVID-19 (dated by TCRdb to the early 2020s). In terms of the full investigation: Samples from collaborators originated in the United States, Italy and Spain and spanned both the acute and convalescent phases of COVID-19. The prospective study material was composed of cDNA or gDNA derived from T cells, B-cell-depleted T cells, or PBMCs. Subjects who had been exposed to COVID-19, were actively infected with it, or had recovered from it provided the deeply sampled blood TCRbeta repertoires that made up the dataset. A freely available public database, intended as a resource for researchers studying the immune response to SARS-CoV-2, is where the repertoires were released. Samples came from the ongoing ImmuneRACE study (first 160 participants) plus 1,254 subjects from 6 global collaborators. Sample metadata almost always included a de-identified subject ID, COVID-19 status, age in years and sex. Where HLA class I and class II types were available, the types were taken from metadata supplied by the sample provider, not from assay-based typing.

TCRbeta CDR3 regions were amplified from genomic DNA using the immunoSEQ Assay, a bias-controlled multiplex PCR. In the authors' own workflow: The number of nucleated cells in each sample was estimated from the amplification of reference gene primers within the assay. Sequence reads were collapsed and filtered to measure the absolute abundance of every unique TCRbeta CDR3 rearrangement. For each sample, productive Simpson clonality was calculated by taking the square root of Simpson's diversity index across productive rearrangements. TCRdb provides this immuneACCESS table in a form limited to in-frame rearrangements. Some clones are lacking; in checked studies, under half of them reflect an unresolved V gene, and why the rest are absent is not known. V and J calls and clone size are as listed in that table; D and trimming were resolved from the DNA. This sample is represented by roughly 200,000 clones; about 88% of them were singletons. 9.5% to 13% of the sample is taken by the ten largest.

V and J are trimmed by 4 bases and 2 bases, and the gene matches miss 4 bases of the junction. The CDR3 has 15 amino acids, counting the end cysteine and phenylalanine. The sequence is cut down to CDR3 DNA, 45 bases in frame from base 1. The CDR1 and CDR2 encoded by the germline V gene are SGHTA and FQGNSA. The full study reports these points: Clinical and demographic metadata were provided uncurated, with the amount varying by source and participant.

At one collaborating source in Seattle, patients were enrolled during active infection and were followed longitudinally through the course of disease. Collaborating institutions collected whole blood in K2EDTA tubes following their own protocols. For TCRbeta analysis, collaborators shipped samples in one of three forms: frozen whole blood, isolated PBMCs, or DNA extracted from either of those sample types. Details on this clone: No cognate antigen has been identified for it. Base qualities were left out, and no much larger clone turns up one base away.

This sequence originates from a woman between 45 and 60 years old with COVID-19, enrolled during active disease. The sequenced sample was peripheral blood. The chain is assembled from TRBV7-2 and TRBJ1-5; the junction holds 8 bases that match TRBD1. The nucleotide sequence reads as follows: TGTGCCAGCAGCTCAGGGGGCGCGGGCAATCAGCCCCAGCATTTT. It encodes CASSSGGAGNQPQHF.